Reported below is one TCR beta chain. What this receptor recognizes is not known. No qualities accompany the bases; no much larger clone lies one base away. The library was produced with the immunoSEQ multiplex PCR assay. For the multiplex PCR, a mixture combining 60 forward primers for TCR Vbeta segments and 13 reverse primers for TCR Jbeta segments was used. The CDR3 region of rearranged TCR beta genes was amplified from genomic DNA with a multiplex PCR assay. On the Illumina HiSeq System, the amplified TCR beta libraries were sequenced as 87-base-pair reads. The authors' analysis ran thus. In a later analysis, tens of millions of unique TCR beta chains were counted across the roughly 670 repertoires, and about 9.9 million of these chains were shared by at least two donors. Raw reads were error-corrected and collapsed into unique sequences by a nearest-neighbor algorithm in which closely related sequences were merged to remove PCR and sequencing errors. To assign V, D and J gene segments, CDR3 sequences were aligned to IMGT reference sequences. For a sequence to be retained, a match of at least six nucleotides was required to both a V gene segment and a J gene segment. Rearrangements were called productive when the CDR3 lacked stop codons and stayed in frame with V and J; all others were non-productive. Following IMGT convention, CDR3 was defined as the stretch from the second conserved V-encoded cysteine to the conserved J-encoded phenylalanine. Sequences without an unambiguous match to a single V gene segment were excluded from the earlier analysis of almost 600 of the donors. An earlier analysis of about 590 of the donors classified V segments as functional when productive rearrangements were above 56.7% and as segregating when the standard deviation between donors was above 5%. To diagnose cytomegalovirus status from the catalog of TCR beta chain sequences, a statistical classification framework was built. In a later analysis, TCR nucleotide sequences were compared against IMGT/GENE-DB human TR gene sequences so that V and J genes could be assigned. The TCRdist pipeline was used in a later analysis to assign CDR3 sequences and most-parsimonious VDJ recombination scenarios. In a later analysis, each TCR beta chain was defined by its CDR3 amino acid sequence together with its V-gene family, and reads lacking a unique V-gene family were excluded. To address suspected cross-contamination and a sequencing artifact, a later analysis removed over 500 highly shared, low-generation-probability nucleotide sequences. In a later analysis, a clonal expansion index was calculated for each public chain from normalized within-repertoire ranks of inferred template counts. In a later analysis, generation probabilities were computed with a VDJ recombination model fitted to out-of-frame rearrangements, and the resulting probabilities were checked against IGoR. Hypergeometric tests were used in a later analysis to score TCR-TCR, TCR-HLA and TCR-CMV co-occurrence, with a repertoire-size bias correction applied to the TCR pairs. To estimate false discovery rates, a later analysis permuted the HLA or CMV assignments 20 times. A later analysis grouped co-occurring TCRs with DBSCAN, adding TCRdist sequence similarity when clustering within HLA-allele-positive subsets. For co-occurrence clustering, repertoires with fewer than 30,000 or more than 120,000 public chains were excluded, along with roughly 5 repertoires with anomalous nucleotide sharing. TCRdb mirrors the immuneACCESS table, restricted to in-frame sequences. Some clones are absent from its copies; in checked studies, under half trace to an unresolved V gene, and the reason for the others is unknown. The V and J calls and clone size come from that table; D and trimming were worked out from the DNA. A total of 200,000 to 250,000 clones appear in this sample, more than 75% of them only once. 1% to 1.5% of the sample comes from the top ten.

These data come from a study of cytomegalovirus exposure and HLA in healthy donors (dated by TCRdb to between 2016 and 2019). About the study as a whole: In an earlier analysis of approximately 500 of the donors, approximately 260 Gb of sequence data and 117 million unique TCR beta sequences from roughly 200 million T cells were reported. Around 320 gigabases of sequencing data and roughly 90 million unique TCR sequences were included in an early release covering about 600 HLA-typed donors. The genetic ancestry cluster associated with self-reported Caucasian donors included roughly 84% of the approximately 410 genotyped donors. The study aimed to test whether signatures of past pathogen exposure could be identified by cataloging public T cell receptors. The T cell repertoires of 666 subjects were profiled by immunosequencing and related to cytomegalovirus serostatus. A separate validation cohort of roughly 120 different subjects was used in addition to the roughly 670-subject first cohort. High-throughput TCR immunosequencing, statistical association of individual TCRs with disease status, and machine learning were combined to predict cytomegalovirus infection status. In a later analysis, previously published TCR beta repertoires from several hundred donors were re-analyzed and high-resolution HLA genotyping was added so that TCR occurrence patterns could be studied. The later analysis used no new phenotypic data to find candidate immune exposures, relying instead on TCR beta sequences and their occurrence across donors. An earlier analysis of around 540 of the donors applied high-throughput TCR beta sequencing to assess whether each TCR beta V gene segment acted as functional or pseudogenic. Donor age, sex, ethnicity and CMV serostatus were collected together with the repertoire data. In a later genetic analysis, genome-wide SNP genotypes for about 55% of the roughly 700 donors were used, and that subset was treated as a discovery cohort. Every repertoire in the discovery cohort had been generated on one and the same sequencing platform. HLA typing covered class I and class II loci at four-digit resolution. Typing coverage differed by locus: A, B, C, DRB1 and DQB1 were typed in about 620-640 donors, DQA1 in roughly 510, DPA1 in some 610, and DPB1 in roughly 450. Because of strong linkage in the cohort, five DR-DQ haplotypes were treated as single units for association and clustering. Across approximately 420 genotyped donors of the cohort, an average of approximately 200,000 unique TCR beta nucleotide sequences per donor were sequenced, and roughly a sixth of those sequences were non-productive.

The cohort was made up of about 610 healthy bone marrow donors. Cohort members were all nominally healthy when sampled, although unrecorded immune exposures were likely present. Of the approximately 670 cohort members, 250 to 300 had positive CMV serostatus and fewer than 450 had negative CMV serostatus, and CMV serostatus was not recorded for the donor. A peripheral blood sample was provided by each donor, and peripheral blood mononuclear cells were used for TCR beta sequencing. Genomic DNA extraction from the blood cell samples was performed with the Qiagen DNeasy Blood Extraction Kit. The full study reports these points: Compared with equally common non-associated chains, HLA-associated TCR beta chains in a later analysis were more clonally expanded and had lower generation probabilities. Most TCR sequences were seen in very few donors, while some public TCRs were found in many individuals. Several of the top co-occurrence clusters appeared to be linked to parvovirus B19, influenza, CMV and Epstein-Barr virus, according to a later analysis. According to the authors, the approach could potentially be generalized to other disease states and immunological phenotypes. Strong co-occurrence of HLA alleles, especially DR and DQ, made assigning TCR associations to individual alleles difficult. Three of the identified cytomegalovirus-associated TCR beta chains were confirmed in vitro to be specific for cytomegalovirus antigens. Only TCR beta chains were sequenced in this cohort, and the absence of alpha or paired-chain data limited detectable features. Because counts were too low, about 15 rarely observed V segments, including chromosome 9 orphons, were left out of the earlier analysis of a few hundred of the donors. In a later analysis, some 17,000 TCR beta sequences were associated with specific HLA alleles at a false discovery rate of 0.05. Correlated functional status among segregating V segments might reflect linkage disequilibrium, but an unknown experimental factor could not be ruled out. According to a later genetic analysis, donors in an Asian-associated ancestry cluster had fewer N-insertions in productive TCRs than the roughly 670-donor mean. In an earlier analysis of approximately 590 of the donors, most TCR beta V segments were observed in productive rearrangements about 87% or about 30% of the time, broadly matching IMGT annotations. A later analysis found that TCR association rates varied across HLA loci, with DRB1 alleles showing the most associated TCRs and HLA-C alleles the fewest. The study gave a list of some 150 TCR beta chains associated with cytomegalovirus. The only immune exposure information available for the cohort was CMV serostatus. A further reported finding was that TCR beta sequences accurately predicted the HLA-A and HLA-B alleles for most subjects in the first cohort. HLA typing was unavailable for some donors at each locus, so association tests used only the typed subset. Sequencing depth was assumed to be roughly uniform across donors in the presence/absence analyses, though that assumption may not hold. The classifier was reported to diagnose cytomegalovirus status with high specificity and sensitivity in both the original cohort and the validation cohort. The sequencing pipeline was judged likely to have produced a cluster of highly shared sequence variants as a technical artifact. According to a later analysis, most CMV-associated TCR beta chains appeared to be HLA-restricted, and the HLA associations seemed to be driven largely by CMV exposure. An association between a missense DCLRE1C variant and V-gene and J-gene trimming of TCR beta chains was found in a later genetic analysis and replicated in an independent cohort.

Sequenced: PBMCs. The source is a human donor in good health.

Here is the DNA: TGTGCCAGCAGGCCGGGGACTAGCGGGAGGACTAGCACAGATACGCAGTATTTT. It translates as CASRPGTSGRTSTDTQYF. The chain links TRBV7-9 with TRBJ2-3, and TRBD2 matches 15 of the central bases. CDR1 and CDR2 were assigned from the germline V gene (reference sequence) as SEHNR and FQNEAQ. From the cysteine up to the phenylalanine, the CDR3 has a length of 18 residues. CDR3 DNA only is kept here, 54 bases in frame from base 1. Germline trimming: 6 bases from V, 0 bases from J; junction bases outside gene matches: 7. Reference TRBV7-9 and TRBJ2-3 genes cover what lies past the CDR3, so the full variable domain is DTGVSQNPRHKITKRGQNVTFRCDPISEHNRLYWYRQTLGQGPEFLTYFQNEAQLEKSRLLSDRFSAERPKGSFSTLEIQRTEQGDSAMYLCASRPGTSGRTSTDTQYFGPGTRLTVL.